The 2 T cell receptor beta chains reported below all come from one sample, sequenced in a study of blood T cell repertoires in COVID-19. The table came from immunoSEQ multiplex PCR; TCRdb's copy has only in-frame clones and leaves some out. The table includes some 350,000 clones, around 91% detected once. The material sequenced was peripheral blood. The receptors stem from a woman in her late teens or twenties who had recovered from COVID-19.

The V gene is TRBV4-3, the J gene TRBJ1-6, with a weak D call TRBD1 (5 bases). The V gene lost 0 bases and the J gene lost 6 bases, with 6 bases spanning the gap. Germline loops: CDR1 LGHNA, CDR2 YSLEER. There are 14 residues in the CDR3. For the CDR3, the DNA is TGCGCCAGCAGCCAAGAGACAGCTAATTCACCCCTCCACTTT. It codes for CASSQETANSPLHF.

In DNA form, the CDR3 reads TGCAGCGCCCAAGTACTAGCGAGTACCGGGGAGCTGTTTTTT. This translates into CSAQVLASTGELFF. The chain combines TRBV29-1 with TRBJ2-2; 7 nucleotides agree with TRBD2. Germline V CDR1 and CDR2: SQVTM, ANQGSEA. This CDR3 is built from 14 residues. The J segment lost 5 bases and the V segment lost 7 bases, leaving 10 bases of the junction unmatched.